This entry is about one T cell receptor beta chain. The antigen is not known. From the 5' RACE reads, TCRdb called clonotypes with MiXCR, one entry per CDR3 protein. In the table there are about 470,000 distinct CDR3 sequences, 20% to 25% of which are singletons. This sample was included in a study of T-cell memory formation after mild COVID-19. Study context: TCR clusters were mostly confined to one donor each.

Study results and limitations: Memory from before infection featured some responding clones, which suggests cross-reactive memory joined.

CDR1 and CDR2 from the germline V gene are SGDLS and YYNGEE. With 3 bases clipped from V and 4 bases from J, the junction kept 4 bases outside the gene matches. The length of the CDR3 is 14 residues. The sequencing input was PBMCs or a T cell subset sorted from them (not recorded which). The V and J genes are TRBV9 and TRBJ2-1, with TRBD2 identical over 7 bases. The TCR originated in an adult woman who had mild COVID-19 (a few samples of this study predate the infection). Cell type and time point are not known. CDR3 sequence (DNA): TGTGCCAGCAGCGCTAGCGGAGATTACAATGAGCAGTTCTTC. Protein product: CASSASGDYNEQFF.